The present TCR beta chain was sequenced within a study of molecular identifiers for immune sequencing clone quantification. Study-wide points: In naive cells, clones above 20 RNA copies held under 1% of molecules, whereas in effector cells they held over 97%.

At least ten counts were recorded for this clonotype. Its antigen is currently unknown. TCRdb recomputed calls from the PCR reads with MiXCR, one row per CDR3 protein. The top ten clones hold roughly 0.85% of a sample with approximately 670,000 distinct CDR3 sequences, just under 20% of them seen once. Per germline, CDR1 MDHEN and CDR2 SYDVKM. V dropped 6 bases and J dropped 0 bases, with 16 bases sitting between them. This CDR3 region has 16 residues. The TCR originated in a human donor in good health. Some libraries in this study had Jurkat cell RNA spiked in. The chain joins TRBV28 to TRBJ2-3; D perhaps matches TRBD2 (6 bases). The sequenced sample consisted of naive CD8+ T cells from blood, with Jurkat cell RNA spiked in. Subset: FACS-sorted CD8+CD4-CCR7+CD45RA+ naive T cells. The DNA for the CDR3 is TGTGCCAGCAGCCCGTACGGGACTTCTAGCACAGATACGCAGTATTTT. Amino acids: CASSPYGTSSTDTQYF.